This is a list of T cell receptor beta chains from one sample in a study of shared clonotypes between healthy human individuals. Repertoires were generated with immunoSEQ multiplex PCR, while TCRdb's copy carries only in-frame clones and drops some. There are around 640,000 clones in the sample; about 95% occur only once, and roughly 0.1% lies in the top ten. Sequencing used naive CD8+ T cells sorted from blood. Receptor source: a woman in her 30s in good health. Each CDR3 is given with its conserved first and last residue. The order of the fields is V gene, clone size, J gene, D gene, CDR3 DNA, CDR3 protein. The D gene is left open where the match is weak. Only part of the rows carry a size: once, few, many, or a class if the clone is expanded.

V gene: TRBV2; clone size: -; J gene: TRBJ2-4; D gene: TRBD2; CDR3 DNA: TGTGCCAGCAGTGAATATCTTCGGGGGAGGGCCGACAAAAACATTCAGTACTTC; CDR3 protein: CASSEYLRGRADKNIQYF
V gene: TRBV7-6; clone size: -; J gene: TRBJ2-7; D gene: TRBD2; CDR3 DNA: TGTGCCAGCAGCCCCTTAGCGGGAGAGTTCTACGAGCAGTACTTC; CDR3 protein: CASSPLAGEFYEQYF
V gene: TRBV11-2; clone size: -; J gene: TRBJ2-1; D gene: -; CDR3 DNA: TGTGCCAGCAGTTCTGTTGCGGGCTCCTACAATGAGCAGTTCTTC; CDR3 protein: CASSSVAGSYNEQFF
V gene: TRBV29-1; clone size: -; J gene: TRBJ2-7; D gene: -; CDR3 DNA: TGCAGCGTTACTAGCCTCAGCGAGCAGTACTTC; CDR3 protein: CSVTSLSEQYF
V gene: TRBV27; clone size: -; J gene: TRBJ2-3; D gene: TRBD1; CDR3 DNA: TGTGCCAGCAGTACTTGGACAGGGGAGCCTTCCGATACGCAGTATTTT; CDR3 protein: CASSTWTGEPSDTQYF
V gene: TRBV28; clone size: -; J gene: TRBJ2-5; D gene: -; CDR3 DNA: TGTGCCAGCGGACCGGTAGCAGAGACCCAGTACTTC; CDR3 protein: CASGPVAETQYF
V gene: TRBV2; clone size: -; J gene: TRBJ2-1; D gene: TRBD1; CDR3 DNA: TGTGCCACCCGGGACAGGGCTTACAATGAGCAGTTCTTC; CDR3 protein: CATRDRAYNEQFF
V gene: TRBV28; clone size: -; J gene: TRBJ2-7; D gene: -; CDR3 DNA: TGTGCCAGCAGTCTGGGTCCCCGGGGCGAGCAGTACTTC; CDR3 protein: CASSLGPRGEQYF
V gene: TRBV6-5; clone size: -; J gene: TRBJ2-1; D gene: -; CDR3 DNA: TGTGCCAGCAGTTACAAGGGGAGCTCCTACAATGAGCAGTTCTTC; CDR3 protein: CASSYKGSSYNEQFF
V gene: TRBV27; clone size: -; J gene: TRBJ2-6; D gene: -; CDR3 DNA: TGTGCCAGCAGTCTCGATATTGGGGGCGGAGGACCTGGGGCCAACGTCCTGACTTTC; CDR3 protein: CASSLDIGGGGPGANVLTF
V gene: TRBV30; clone size: -; J gene: TRBJ2-3; D gene: TRBD2; CDR3 DNA: TGTGCCTGGAGTGTACGGCCTAGCGGGTCCACAGATACGCAGTATTTT; CDR3 protein: CAWSVRPSGSTDTQYF
V gene: TRBV28; clone size: -; J gene: TRBJ2-1; D gene: TRBD2; CDR3 DNA: TGTGCCAGCTCTTCCCCGCGGGAGGCCTCCTACAATGAGCAGTTCTTC; CDR3 protein: CASSSPREASYNEQFF
V gene: TRBV6-1; clone size: -; J gene: TRBJ2-1; D gene: TRBD2; CDR3 DNA: TGTGCCAGCAGTGAATTACACGGGAGGGAGCAGTTCTTC; CDR3 protein: CASSELHGREQFF
V gene: TRBV2; clone size: -; J gene: TRBJ2-1; D gene: TRBD2; CDR3 DNA: TGTGCCAGCAAGTCCCCCACTAGCGGGGTTGACAATGAGCAGTTCTTC; CDR3 protein: CASKSPTSGVDNEQFF
V gene: TRBV7-8; clone size: -; J gene: TRBJ2-7; D gene: -; CDR3 DNA: TGTGCCAGCAGCTTATCCCAGGCCTACGAGCAGTACTTC; CDR3 protein: CASSLSQAYEQYF
V gene: TRBV7-9; clone size: -; J gene: TRBJ2-1; D gene: -; CDR3 DNA: TGTGCCAGCAGCTTACCGGCTAGGTACAATGAGCAGTTCTTC; CDR3 protein: CASSLPARYNEQFF
V gene: TRBV5-1; clone size: -; J gene: TRBJ2-1; D gene: -; CDR3 DNA: TGCGCCAGCAGGGAAGTCTACAATGAGCAGTTCTTC; CDR3 protein: CASREVYNEQFF
V gene: TRBV7-6; clone size: -; J gene: TRBJ1-1; D gene: -; CDR3 DNA: TGTGCCAGCAGCCCGGGAGCAACGAACACTGAAGCTTTCTTT; CDR3 protein: CASSPGATNTEAFF
V gene: TRBV4-1; clone size: once; J gene: TRBJ1-1; D gene: -; CDR3 DNA: TGCGCCAGCAGCCAAGAGGGGGGGCGCGTCACTGAAGCTTTCTTT; CDR3 protein: CASSQEGGRVTEAFF
V gene: TRBV28; clone size: -; J gene: TRBJ2-7; D gene: TRBD2; CDR3 DNA: TGTGCCAGCAGGAAAACGGGTAGCGGGAGCTACGAGCAGTACTTC; CDR3 protein: CASRKTGSGSYEQYF
V gene: TRBV13; clone size: -; J gene: TRBJ2-1; D gene: -; CDR3 DNA: TGTGCCAGCAGCTTTGAGCGAGATGAGCAGTTCTTC; CDR3 protein: CASSFERDEQFF
V gene: TRBV2; clone size: -; J gene: TRBJ2-7; D gene: -; CDR3 DNA: TGTGCCAGCAGTGAAGTAAACGAGCAGTACTTC; CDR3 protein: CASSEVNEQYF
V gene: TRBV19; clone size: -; J gene: TRBJ2-3; D gene: TRBD1; CDR3 DNA: TGTGCCAGTAGATCGGGGGACAGGGAGGCAGATACGCAGTATTTT; CDR3 protein: CASRSGDREADTQYF
V gene: TRBV2; clone size: -; J gene: TRBJ2-7; D gene: TRBD1; CDR3 DNA: TGTGCCAGCAGCCGCACAGGGGGCCTCGCCTACGAGCAGTACTTC; CDR3 protein: CASSRTGGLAYEQYF
V gene: TRBV5-8; clone size: -; J gene: TRBJ2-5; D gene: -; CDR3 DNA: TGTGCCAGCAGCTTGGAAGGGGAACGGCCTACGGAGACCCAGTACTTC; CDR3 protein: CASSLEGERPTETQYF
V gene: TRBV5-1; clone size: once; J gene: TRBJ1-1; D gene: -; CDR3 DNA: TGCGCCAGCAGCGCCCTCAGCACTGAAGCTTTCTTT; CDR3 protein: CASSALSTEAFF
V gene: TRBV27; clone size: once; J gene: TRBJ2-2; D gene: -; CDR3 DNA: TGTGCCAGCAGGGCGTTCGGGGGGAACACCGGGGAGCTGTTTTTT; CDR3 protein: CASRAFGGNTGELFF
V gene: TRBV7-8; clone size: -; J gene: TRBJ2-7; D gene: -; CDR3 DNA: TGTGCCAGCAGCTTGGGGTTGGACGGGAACCCAGCCTACTTC; CDR3 protein: CASSLGLDGNPAYF
V gene: TRBV7-9; clone size: -; J gene: TRBJ2-7; D gene: TRBD2; CDR3 DNA: TGTGCCAGCAGCTCCACCCGGGTAGCGGGACTCTACGAGCAGTACTTC; CDR3 protein: CASSSTRVAGLYEQYF
V gene: TRBV5-1; clone size: -; J gene: TRBJ2-1; D gene: -; CDR3 DNA: TGCGCCAGCAGCTTGGTAGGGACTGAGCAGTTCTTC; CDR3 protein: CASSLVGTEQFF
V gene: TRBV6-5; clone size: -; J gene: TRBJ2-3; D gene: -; CDR3 DNA: TGTGCCAGCAGTTATTCGCTAGCCGGCACAGATACGCAGTATTTT; CDR3 protein: CASSYSLAGTDTQYF
V gene: TRBV27; clone size: -; J gene: TRBJ2-5; D gene: -; CDR3 DNA: TGTGCCAGCAGTTTATCACCCAGGGCAGAGACCCAGTACTTC; CDR3 protein: CASSLSPRAETQYF
V gene: TRBV28; clone size: few; J gene: TRBJ1-1; D gene: -; CDR3 DNA: TGTGCCAGCAGCGTCACACTTAAAATGAACACTGAAGCTTTCTTT; CDR3 protein: CASSVTLKMNTEAFF
V gene: TRBV27; clone size: -; J gene: TRBJ2-3; D gene: -; CDR3 DNA: TGTGCCAGCAGTTTATTAGCCATGTCTAGCACAGATACGCAGTATTTT; CDR3 protein: CASSLLAMSSTDTQYF